This section outlines one TCR beta chain sequence together with its context. Its antigen is undetermined. This sample is part of a study of cytomegalovirus exposure and HLA in healthy donors. The CDR3 is made up of 18 amino acids. CDR1 and CDR2 (germline): SGDLS, YYNGEE. Trimming pared 4 bases from V and 2 bases from J, leaving 24 bases between. General study points: Presence/absence analyses rested on an assumption that sequencing depth was roughly uniform across donors. Under in vitro conditions, three CMV-associated chains were confirmed as specific for CMV antigens. A later analysis showed that HLA-associated TCR beta chains had undergone more clonal expansion than equally common others. The later analysis indicated that the majority of CMV-associated TCR beta chains appeared HLA-restricted.

PCR amplification relied on 60 Vbeta primers (plus 13 Jbeta primers). Produced via immunoSEQ multiplex PCR; TCRdb's table is partial and in-frame only. The data contain 100,000 to 150,000 clones, about four fifths of them seen just once; the ten biggest clones take up around 0.67%. The chain is built from TRBV9 and TRBJ1-1; maybe TRBD1 (6 bases). The sequenced material came from PBMCs. The sequence was collected from a man younger than 30 in good health and CMV-seronegative. CDR3 in amino acids: CASSTMTGSGEPNTEAFF. The CDR3 region has the DNA TGTGCCAGCAGCACCATGACGGGTTCAGGGGAACCTAACACTGAAGCTTTCTTT.